These 25 T cell receptor beta chains were sequenced from one sample in a study of blood T cell repertoires in COVID-19. Clones were read by immunoSEQ multiplex PCR, and TCRdb kept only the in-frame ones, dropping some. The sample lists under 350,000 clones, more than 90% occurring once. The sequenced sample was PBMCs or T cells enriched from blood (not recorded which). Source of these receptors: a man between 60 and 75 years old who had recovered from COVID-19.

This rearrangement joins TRBV19 to TRBJ2-3; 7 nucleotides match TRBD2. The CDR3 length is 15 residues. Germline V CDR1 and CDR2: LNHDA, SQIVND (reference sequence). The trim removed 7 bases at V and 6 bases at J, leaving 13 bases unmatched. The CDR3 DNA reads as TGTGCCAGTAACTCGGGTGCCGTCGGGGGGGATACGCAGTATTTT. The encoded protein is CASNSGAVGGDTQYF.

Comments on this clone: The sample has other DNA sequences that encode this CDR3 too. This chain joins TRBV30 and TRBJ1-5, with D tentatively TRBD1 (6 bases). Trimming stripped 2 bases from V and 4 bases from J, with 12 bases between. Germline V gene sequence: CDR1 GTSNPN, CDR2 SVGIG (reference sequence). The CDR3 is made up of 14 amino acids. Written as DNA, the CDR3 is TGTGCCTGGAGTTCTACTACAGGGAATCAGCCCCAGCATTTT. This gives the protein CAWSSTTGNQPQHF.

This chain joins TRBV3-1 (or the pseudogene TRBV3-2) and TRBJ1-1, with unresolved D. The V gene lost 4 bases and the J gene lost 4 bases, with 7 bases spanning the gap. Germline loops: CDR1 LGHDT, CDR2 YNNKEL (reference sequence). The CDR3 covers 12 residues. The CDR3 DNA reads as TGTGCCAGCAGCCCGGCGGGCACTGAAGCTTTCTTT. The encoded protein is CASSPAGTEAFF.

The chain couples TRBV25-1 to TRBJ2-3, with 7 bases matching TRBD1. The V segment lost 3 bases and the J segment 2 bases; nucleotides outside the gene matches: 5. The CDR3 has 15 residues. Germline CDR1 MGHDK, CDR2 SYGVNS. CDR3 nucleotide sequence: TGTGCCAGCAGTGATTCCGGGACAGCCACAGATACGCAGTATTTT. Its protein is CASSDSGTATDTQYF.

The sample holds one count of this clone. The CDR3 DNA follows: TGTGCCAGCAGTTACTCTGGCACCGGGGGGAGAGCTTTCTTT. It yields the protein CASSYSGTGGRAFF. This chain links TRBV6-5 with TRBJ1-1; maybe TRBD1 (5 bases). V shed 0 bases and J shed 10 bases, with 15 bases lying between them. This CDR3 region has 14 residues. Looked up from germline, CDR1 is MNHEY and CDR2 is SVGAGI.

This chain connects TRBV7-3 to TRBJ2-7; perhaps TRBD2 as D (8 bases). The CDR3 covers 16 residues. Trimming stripped 5 bases from V and 4 bases from J, with 21 bases between. Per germline, CDR1 SGHTA and CDR2 FQGTGA. The chain's CDR3 is CASSPQGGGGLYEQYF. The DNA for the CDR3 is TGTGCCAGCAGCCCCCAGGGGGGCGGGGGGTTGTACGAGCAGTACTTC.

The gene calls are TRBV20-1 and TRBJ1-6, with D maybe TRBD1 (5 bases). Germline V CDR1 and CDR2: DFQATT, SNEGSKA (reference sequence). Trimming shortened V by 3 bases and J by 9 bases, and 9 bases separated the two germline ends. The length of the CDR3 is 12 residues. The DNA for the CDR3 is TGCAGTGCTAGTCCAGGGCGTTCACCCCTCCACTTT. Its protein is CSASPGRSPLHF.

V is TRBV6-2 or TRBV6-3 and J is TRBJ1-5, with no clear D. With 7 bases removed from V and 7 bases from J, the gap between germline ends came to 20 bases. The CDR3 sequence is 15 residues long. Germline V gene lookup returns CDR1 MNHEY and CDR2 SVGEGT. The DNA of the CDR3 is TGTGCCAGCAACCCATCGACCGCGGCGGGCCAGCCCCAGCATTTT. Protein product: CASNPSTAAGQPQHF.

This chain uses TRBV7-8 with TRBJ2-3; 10 nucleotides line up with TRBD2. Trimming at V came to 4 bases and at J to 1 base, leaving 5 bases not matched to a gene. The V gene's germline CDR1 is SGHVS and CDR2 FQNEAQ. CDR3 size: 16 residues. CDR3 sequence (DNA): TGTGCCAGCAGCTGGACAGCGGGGGGGCGCACAGATACGCAGTATTTT. Protein product: CASSWTAGGRTDTQYF.

This clone showed up just a few times. This sequence joins TRBV30 and TRBJ1-1; maybe TRBD1 (5 bases). Between the trimmed V and J ends, which lost 2 bases and 1 base, there was a span of 8 bases. The CDR3 covers 13 residues. CDR1 is GTSNPN and CDR2 is SVGIG in the germline V gene (reference sequence). The CDR3 loop is CAWSPQGNTEAFF. The CDR3 nucleotides are TGTGCCTGGAGTCCCCAGGGGAACACTGAAGCTTTCTTT.

This chain links TRBV18 with TRBJ2-6, with TRBD2 matching over 9 bases. CDR1 KGHSH and CDR2 LQKENI come from the germline V gene. The CDR3 has 16 amino acids. Trimming cost V 0 bases and J 7 bases; bases outside gene matches: 4. Here the CDR3 reads CASSPPRGGGANVLTF. DNA for the CDR3: TGTGCCAGCTCACCACCGCGGGGGGGTGGCGCCAACGTCCTGACTTTC.

This clone was detected once. The V call is TRBV30, the J call TRBJ2-7, with D possibly matching TRBD1 (5 bases). The CDR3 totals 13 residues. Looked up from germline, CDR1 is GTSNPN and CDR2 is SVGIG (reference sequence). Deletions cut 2 bases from V and 3 bases from J, with 11 bases between. The CDR3 nucleotides are TGTGCCTGGAGTCTTGTAGGGGTCTACGAGCAGTACTTC. This sequence encodes CAWSLVGVYEQYF.

In its sample, this clone was seen a few times. The rearrangement uses TRBV19 and TRBJ2-1; 9 bases agree with TRBD2. Unmatched junction bases numbered 2, after V lost 5 bases and J lost 0 bases. Germline V lookup: CDR1 LNHDA, CDR2 SQIVND (reference sequence). The CDR3 loop spans 15 amino acids. CDR3 in amino acids: CASSRSGGSYNEQFF. In DNA, the CDR3 is TGTGCCAGTAGTCGTAGCGGGGGCTCCTACAATGAGCAGTTCTTC.

The chain uses TRBV24-1 and TRBJ1-1; D is perhaps TRBD1 (6 bases). This CDR3 region has 13 residues. Trimming removed 8 bases from V and 6 bases from J, with 15 bases in between. Germline CDR1 is KGHDR and CDR2 is SFDVKD. The CDR3 loop reads CATKQRGRAEAFF. CDR3 DNA sequence: TGTGCCACCAAGCAAAGGGGGAGGGCTGAAGCTTTCTTT.

The chain recombines TRBV6-5 with TRBJ1-1, with D perhaps TRBD1 (6 bases). This CDR3 region has 15 residues. Germline V gene lookup returns CDR1 MNHEY and CDR2 SVGAGI. Trimming removed 3 bases at V and 1 base at J, with 12 bases between. This CDR3 is CASSYWRTANTEAFF. The CDR3 DNA follows: TGTGCCAGCAGTTATTGGCGGACAGCGAACACTGAAGCTTTCTTT.

V and J are TRBV12-3 or TRBV12-4 and TRBJ1-2; TRBD1 aligns across 7 bases. The V segment lost 6 bases and the J segment 5 bases; nucleotides outside the gene matches: 3. The CDR3 is made up of 12 amino acids. The CDR3 loop is CASRGQRYGYTF. Here the CDR3 DNA reads TGTGCCAGCAGGGGACAGAGATATGGCTACACCTTC.

This chain links TRBV7-3 with TRBJ1-1; D ambiguous. There are 13 residues in the CDR3. The germline V gene encodes CDR1 SGHTA and CDR2 FQGTGA. Trimming removed 6 bases at V and 0 bases at J, with 8 bases between. CDR3 residues: CASSPNLNTEAFF. In DNA form, the CDR3 reads TGTGCCAGCAGTCCCAACTTGAACACTGAAGCTTTCTTT.

The chain is built from TRBV19 and TRBJ1-3, with D maybe TRBD1 (6 bases). V lost 5 bases to trimming and J lost 4 bases, with 18 bases between them. Germline V gene lookup returns CDR1 LNHDA and CDR2 SQIVND (reference sequence). The CDR3 is made up of 16 amino acids. CDR3 nucleotide sequence: TGTGCCAGTAGTGCCGGACAGTCCGGGAGGGGAAACACCATATATTTT. Amino acids: CASSAGQSGRGNTIYF.

The J gene is TRBJ2-7, the V gene TRBV27; 10 positions agree with TRBD1. CDR1 MNHEY and CDR2 SMNVEV come from the germline V gene (reference sequence). The CDR3 runs 15 residues. The junction had 4 bases not matched to a gene; V was cut back by 5 bases and J by 0 bases. CDR3: CASSPGTGVSYEQYF. The CDR3 coding sequence is TGTGCCAGCAGTCCCGGGACAGGGGTCTCCTACGAGCAGTACTTC.

This clone was recorded a few times. V usage is TRBV11-3 and J usage is TRBJ1-4; tentatively, D is TRBD1 (5 bases). This CDR3 has 15 residues. Germline values: CDR1 SGHNT, CDR2 YENEEA. V was pared by 5 bases and J by 7 bases, with 17 bases between. CDR3 residues: CASSPRQGNLEKLFF. For the CDR3, the DNA is TGTGCCAGCAGCCCTCGCCAGGGAAACCTTGAAAAACTGTTTTTT.

This clone was recorded a few times. J is TRBJ1-6 and V is TRBV11-3; D uncertain. Germline V lookup: CDR1 SGHNT, CDR2 YENEEA. Trimming pared 5 bases from V and 7 bases from J, leaving 9 bases between. CDR3 size: 13 residues. The CDR3 sequence: CASSLKENSPLHF. CDR3 bases: TGTGCCAGCAGCCTAAAGGAGAATTCACCCCTCCACTTT.

This chain uses TRBV27 with TRBJ2-7, with D possibly being TRBD1 (6 bases). Germline V gives CDR1 MNHEY, CDR2 SMNVEV (reference sequence). The V and J ends lost 0 bases and 4 bases respectively, with 7 bases between them. The CDR3 totals 13 residues. The CDR3 is CASSLSRGYEQYF. The CDR3 DNA is TGTGCCAGCAGTTTATCGAGGGGGTACGAGCAGTACTTC.

The chain has TRBV7-6 and TRBJ2-3; 14 bases map to TRBD2. CDR3 length: 19 amino acids. Per the germline V gene, CDR1 is SGHVS and CDR2 is FNYEAQ. V shed 1 base, J shed 4 bases, and the junction held 10 bases outside the gene matches. CDR3 bases: TGTGCCAGCAGCTTAGTTCCGGGCCGACTAGCGGGAGGGCCAGATACGCAGTATTTT. It encodes CASSLVPGRLAGGPDTQYF.

V and J are TRBV15 and TRBJ2-7; D is ambiguous. The V and J ends lost 3 bases and 3 bases respectively, with 6 bases between them. The germline V gene encodes CDR1 LNHNV and CDR2 YYDKDF (reference sequence). The CDR3 is made up of 12 amino acids. CDR3 region: CATSSRYYEQYF. In nucleotides, the CDR3 is TGTGCCACCAGCAGCAGATACTACGAGCAGTACTTC.

The chain joins TRBV5-5 to TRBJ1-6, with 8 bases identical to TRBD1. Per the germline V gene, CDR1 is SGHKS and CDR2 is YYEKEE (reference sequence). The V and J ends lost 4 bases and 7 bases, in that order; junction bases with no gene match: 13. This CDR3 spans 17 amino acids. The CDR3 reads CASSLKDRALWNSPLHF. In DNA form, the CDR3 reads TGTGCCAGCAGCCTCAAGGACAGGGCCCTTTGGAATTCACCCCTCCACTTT.